This TCR beta chain was identified in a study of shared clonotypes between healthy human individuals (dated by TCRdb to about 2020). At the level of the whole study: The cohort comprised a couple of women and a few men aged 18 to 49 years. Different laboratories and diverse techniques were used to prepare libraries and sequence TCR repertoires, to increase sequencing depth and limit assay-specific biases. Per donor, three plates each were used for CD4 naive and CD4 memory, two for CD8 naive, and one for CD8 memory. Leukapheresis yielded between about 0.94 and 8.9 billion PBMCs per donor. To estimate repertoire size and how much clonotype sharing occurs between individuals, the study deeply sequenced the blood TCR repertoires of about five healthy adults. General study outcomes and caveats: Based on pairwise subsampling, the degree of clonotype sharing among donors was expected to be affected by sequencing depth. Sampling was restricted to blood, and TCR repertoires in tissue are likely to differ from TCR repertoires in blood. Across a few donors, roughly 5% of naive CD4, 3% to 4% of naive CD8, approximately 2.5% of memory CD4, and roughly 0.4% of memory CD8 clonotypes were shared. Compared with non-shared clonotypes, the clonotypes found in all four sorted-subset donors had higher generation probabilities. Rarefaction of sorted-subset datasets indicated incomplete sequencing despite the large sequencing depth. Because the study included only a small number of donors, the genetic and exposure-history diversity represented was limited. Larger estimated clonotype richness was generally found for naive subsets than for memory subsets.

Donors were healthy HIV-negative adults with no recently reported acute infections or vaccinations. Only Caucasian adults living in Nashville, Tennessee, USA were represented among the donors. CD4+ T cells were enriched by magnetic negative selection, after which naive cells were positively selected on CD45RA and the negative fraction was taken as the memory subset. Blood was collected by leukapheresis, and PBMCs were isolated by Ficoll-Histopaque density gradient centrifugation and then cryopreserved in liquid nitrogen vapor phase. Analytical flow cytometry was used to check the purity and quantity of every magnetically sorted T cell population. From each sorted fraction, genomic DNA was isolated and quantified by UV absorbance on a Nanodrop 2000c. Using the deep immunoSEQ assay, TCR CDR3 regions were amplified from genomic DNA by multiplex PCR. For each cell subset, the extracted genomic DNA was distributed evenly across all wells of several immunoSEQ 96-well plates, and each plate served as one replicate. For sorted subsets, each replicate PCR was loaded with roughly 0.2 ug genomic DNA, equivalent to roughly 30,000 T cell genomes. Purified libraries were measured with a Qubit 3.0 fluorometer, size-checked on a Bioanalyzer 2100, and measured again with the KAPA Library Quantification kit. Every immunoSEQ 96-well plate was sequenced on a separate single-read 150-cycle Illumina NextSeq 550 flow cell. The source study handled its data this way. Because only junctional sequences without quality scores were contained in the immunoSEQ output, filtering matching that applied to full-length reads could not be performed. To assign V/J genes and CDR3, sequences were annotated using PyIR, a Python wrapper for IgBLAST v1.9, with IMGT germline references. Reads with weak V/J assignments (E-value above 1e-6), missing CDR3, stop codons, out-of-frame junctions, or ambiguous translated residues were removed. V3J clonotypes were defined by identical inferred V gene, J gene, and CDR3 amino acid sequence. Percentage overlap between repertoires was calculated by dividing the number of shared unique clonotypes by the size of the smaller repertoire. Richness of each repertoire was evaluated using RTK rarefaction, the Chao1 estimator, and Recon v2.1 estimates of unobserved clonotypes. OLGA was used to compute generation probabilities for all TCRbeta clonotypes that the gDNA method yielded from several donors. This immuneACCESS table, as held by TCRdb, lists in-frame sequences with V and J called but not all clones. Of the missing ones, under half trace to an unresolved V gene in checked studies; the others have no known cause. That table supplies the V and J calls and clone size; D and trimming were determined from the DNA. The sample has 2 million to 3 million clones on record, over 85% of them singletons. Of the sample, approximately 0.36% is held by the ten largest clones.

CDR1 is given as GTSNPN and CDR2 as SVGIG, both from the germline V gene (reference sequence). The V and J ends are trimmed by 1 base and 7 bases, leaving 8 bases between them. Counted from cysteine to phenylalanine, this CDR3 has 12 amino acids. CDR3 DNA is the only sequence kept; it has 36 bases, read in frame from the first base. With respect to this clone: Its antigen is currently not known. No quality values exist for individual bases; no much larger clone is one base distant.

This receptor was taken from a man aged 18-30 years in good health. Some clones in this sample may be carry-over from other donors' samples. The sequence is built from TRBV30 and TRBJ1-5; a confident D gene designation cannot be given. The sequenced sample consisted of naive CD4+ T cells from PBMCs. The sample's cell subset or site label, decoded: CD45RA+ positively selected. The DNA sequence is given as TGTGCCTGGAGTGAAGGTTTCCAGCCCCAGCATTTT. Its protein product is CAWSEGFQPQHF.